The rows below give T cell receptor beta chains drawn from one sample of a study of blood T cell repertoires in COVID-19. Clones were read by immunoSEQ multiplex PCR, and TCRdb kept only the in-frame ones, dropping some. The sample holds around 300,000 clones, around 84% seen once. Sequenced input: PBMCs or T cells enriched from blood (not recorded which). These receptors all come from a woman aged 45-59 years who had recovered from COVID-19. CDR3s include the opening cysteine and the closing phenylalanine or tryptophan. Fields, in order: J gene, clone size, D gene, V gene, CDR3 protein, CDR3 DNA. D genes are given only for firm matches. Only some rows state a clone size, as once, few, many or a class for expanded clones.

>TRBJ2-5|.|TRBD2|TRBV4-2
CASSHTPAGGGRETQYF
TGTGCCAGCAGCCATACCCCGGCGGGGGGAGGGAGGGAGACCCAGTACTTC
>TRBJ1-1|.|TRBD1|TRBV16
CASSPRTGNTEAFF
TGTGCCAGCAGCCCACGGACAGGGAACACTGAAGCTTTCTTT
>TRBJ1-1|few|.|TRBV30
CAWSGQINTEAFF
TGTGCCTGGAGTGGACAGATCAACACTGAAGCTTTCTTT
>TRBJ2-7|.|.|TRBV18
CASSAPGHSTYEQYF
TGTGCCAGCTCGGCACCGGGACATTCTACCTACGAGCAGTACTTC
>TRBJ2-7|.|TRBD1|TRBV18
CASSPDRDEQYF
TGTGCCAGCTCACCCGACAGGGACGAGCAGTACTTC
>TRBJ1-2|.|TRBD1|TRBV11-2
CASSRDREAGYTF
TGTGCCAGCAGCCGGGACAGGGAAGCTGGCTACACCTTC
>TRBJ1-1|.|TRBD1|TRBV6-1
CASSVGQGFGYRTEAFF
TGTGCCAGCAGTGTGGGACAGGGGTTTGGTTATCGCACTGAAGCTTTCTTT
>TRBJ2-7|.|TRBD1|TRBV3-1/TRBV3-2
CASSHRTGGEQYF
TGTGCCAGCAGCCACCGGACAGGGGGCGAGCAGTACTTC
>TRBJ2-7|once|.|TRBV24-1
CATSDGGNEQYF
TGTGCCACCAGTGATGGAGGGAACGAGCAGTACTTC
>TRBJ1-6|.|TRBD1|TRBV4-1
CASSYTGGWSPLHF
TGCGCCAGCAGTTATACAGGGGGATGGTCACCCCTCCACTTT
>TRBJ2-1|.|.|TRBV24-1
CATRPGTSSSYNEQFF
TGTGCCACCAGGCCCGGGACTTCGAGCTCCTACAATGAGCAGTTCTTC
>TRBJ1-4|.|.|TRBV7-9
CASSLGAAGEKLFF
TGTGCCAGCAGCTTAGGGGCAGCGGGTGAAAAACTGTTTTTT
>TRBJ1-1|.|.|TRBV2
CASSEKRSGTEAFF
TGTGCCAGCAGTGAGAAAAGGTCGGGCACTGAAGCTTTCTTT
>TRBJ2-2|.|TRBD2|TRBV19
CASSSTSGVAGELFF
TGTGCCAGTAGTAGCACTAGCGGGGTCGCCGGGGAGCTGTTTTTT
>TRBJ2-7|.|TRBD1|TRBV30
CAWRNLRGTGFYEQYF
TGTGCCTGGAGGAACCTAAGAGGGACAGGGTTCTACGAGCAGTACTTC
>TRBJ1-4|.|.|TRBV12-3/TRBV12-4
CASNGAIGEKLFF
TGTGCCAGCAACGGAGCAATTGGGGAAAAACTGTTTTTT
>TRBJ2-2|.|.|TRBV21-1
CASRDPTGVLAGELFF
TGTGCCAGCAGGGACCCGACAGGGGTGCTGGCCGGGGAGCTGTTTTTT
>TRBJ1-6|once|TRBD1|TRBV2
CASTWDRGIPLHF
TGTGCCAGCACCTGGGACAGGGGAATCCCCCTCCACTTT
>TRBJ1-1|once|.|TRBV18
CASSPFPGEIFNTEAFF
TGTGCCAGCTCACCATTTCCCGGGGAAATTTTTAACACTGAAGCTTTCTTT
>TRBJ1-6|few|TRBD1|TRBV20-1
CSASGAGRGSGSPLHF
TGCAGTGCTAGTGGGGCGGGCAGGGGGAGCGGGTCACCCCTCCACTTT
>TRBJ2-3|.|TRBD2|TRBV5-1
CASSPGLAGGGDTQYF
TGCGCCAGCAGCCCCGGACTAGCGGGAGGGGGAGATACGCAGTATTTT
>TRBJ1-1|.|.|TRBV11-2
CASSLEPGLNTEAFF
TGTGCCAGCAGCTTAGAGCCAGGGCTGAACACTGAAGCTTTCTTT
>TRBJ2-7|.|TRBD1|TRBV5-1
CASSLGGRGMREQYF
TGCGCCAGCAGCTTGGGAGGCAGGGGGATGCGGGAGCAGTACTTC
>TRBJ2-5|.|TRBD2|TRBV5-6
CASSFPAGGRETQYF
TGTGCCAGCAGCTTCCCAGCGGGGGGGAGAGAGACCCAGTACTTC
>TRBJ2-3|.|.|TRBV18
CASSPPSRDTQYF
TGTGCCAGCTCACCACCGTCCAGGGATACGCAGTATTTT
>TRBJ1-1|.|TRBD1|TRBV4-1
CASSLQGAQNTEAFF
TGCGCCAGCAGCCTTCAGGGGGCCCAGAACACTGAAGCTTTCTTT
>TRBJ1-2|once|.|TRBV19
CAIKTENYGYTF
TGTGCCATTAAGACAGAGAACTATGGCTACACCTTC
>TRBJ1-6|.|TRBD1|TRBV30
CAWSVTGGNNSPLHF
TGTGCCTGGAGTGTAACAGGGGGGAATAATTCACCCCTCCACTTT
>TRBJ2-3|.|TRBD1|TRBV30
CAWSRGGADTQYF
TGTGCCTGGAGTAGAGGGGGCGCAGATACGCAGTATTTT
>TRBJ2-7|.|TRBD1|TRBV27
CASSWTGSSYEQYF
TGTGCCAGCAGTTGGACAGGGAGCTCCTACGAGCAGTACTTC
>TRBJ1-1|.|TRBD1|TRBV7-9
CASSLAQGADTEAFF
TGTGCCAGCAGCTTAGCTCAGGGGGCGGACACTGAAGCTTTCTTT
>TRBJ2-1|.|TRBD2|TRBV7-9
CASSLAGERPYNEQFF
TGTGCCAGCAGCTTGGCGGGGGAGCGTCCCTACAATGAGCAGTTCTTC